This T cell receptor (beta chain) was sequenced for a study of cytomegalovirus exposure and HLA in healthy donors. This PCR relied on a set of 60 Vbeta primers and 13 Jbeta primers. Profiled with immunoSEQ multiplex PCR; TCRdb holds only in-frame clones, not every one. The data show under 200,000 clones, with roughly 84% seen just once and under 8% held by the top ten. Germline lookup yields CDR1 SGDLS and CDR2 YYNGEE. The CDR3 covers 13 residues. Trimming took off 8 bases at V and 5 bases at J, with 16 bases between the two ends. The sequence came from a man aged 45-65 years in good health and CMV-seropositive. The rearrangement uses TRBV9 and TRBJ2-5; tentative D call: TRBD1 (6 bases). The specimen sequenced was PBMCs. The CDR3 loop reads CASGGTGPETQYF. The DNA for the CDR3 is TGTGCCAGTGGGGGTACAGGGCCGGAGACCCAGTACTTC.